Presented here are 12 T cell receptor beta chains from one specimen sequenced in a study of blood T cell repertoires in COVID-19. Sequencing used immunoSEQ multiplex PCR; TCRdb keeps in-frame clones, though not all of them. This sample carries over 70,000 clones, roughly 88% of them seen once, and the ten largest clones take 6% to 7.5%. The sample was peripheral blood. The receptors were sampled from a woman of 80 years or more with acute or convalescent COVID-19.

The J gene is TRBJ2-5, the V gene TRBV3-1 (or the pseudogene TRBV3-2); 9 bases line up with TRBD2. The CDR3 consists of 15 residues. V shed 1 base and J 2 bases; nucleotides not matched to a gene: 2. Germline V gene data show CDR1 as LGHDT and CDR2 as YNNKEL (reference sequence). For the CDR3, the DNA is TGTGCCAGCAGCCAAGGGACTAGCGATCAAGAGACCCAGTACTTC. It yields the protein CASSQGTSDQETQYF.

The rearrangement joins TRBV3-1 (or the pseudogene TRBV3-2) to TRBJ1-5; tentatively, D is TRBD1 (5 bases). The CDR3 extends over 15 amino acids. Per germline, CDR1 LGHDT and CDR2 YNNKEL (reference sequence). The V gene lost 1 base and the J gene lost 7 bases, with 14 bases spanning the gap. The chain's CDR3 is CASSQVPGGEQPQHF. CDR3 nucleotides: TGTGCCAGCAGCCAAGTCCCGGGAGGGGAACAGCCCCAGCATTTT.

The chain has TRBV7-9 and TRBJ1-2, with 8 bases identical to TRBD1. This CDR3 contains 15 residues. Germline CDR1 is SEHNR and CDR2 is FQNEAQ (reference sequence). Unmatched junction bases numbered 9, after V lost 5 bases and J lost 4 bases. As DNA, the CDR3 is TGTGCCAGCAGCGCAAGGACAGGGTATGGCTATGGCTACACCTTC. This codes for CASSARTGYGYGYTF. The entire variable domain, with the rest obtained from reference TRBV7-9 and TRBJ1-2, is as follows: DTGVSQNPRHKITKRGQNVTFRCDPISEHNRLYWYRQTLGQGPEFLTYFQNEAQLEKSRLLSDRFSAERPKGSFSTLEIQRTEQGDSAMYLCASSARTGYGYGYTFGSGTRLTVV.

The chain combines TRBV15 with TRBJ1-3; tentative D call: TRBD1 (6 bases). V was shortened by 0 bases and J by 2 bases, with 14 bases between the two germline ends. Germline loops: CDR1 LNHNV, CDR2 YYDKDF (reference sequence). The CDR3 is 17 amino acids. The CDR3 loop reads CATSREGGGQPGNTIYF. DNA for the CDR3: TGTGCCACCAGCAGAGAGGGGGGGGGCCAACCTGGAAACACCATATATTTT.

This chain connects TRBV24-1 to TRBJ1-2; D is perhaps TRBD1 (6 bases). With 0 bases removed from V and 2 bases from J, the gap between germline ends came to 6 bases. This CDR3 comprises 14 residues. From germline, CDR1 is KGHDR and CDR2 SFDVKD. The CDR3 coding sequence is TGTGCCACCAGTGATTTGCAGGGGAACTATGGCTACACCTTC. Translated, it gives CATSDLQGNYGYTF.

The J gene is TRBJ2-1, the V gene TRBV7-9; weak D call: TRBD2 (6 bases). Germline V gene lookup returns CDR1 SEHNR and CDR2 FQNEAQ (reference sequence). This CDR3 is built from 19 residues. Trimming took off 3 bases at V and 5 bases at J, with 26 bases between the two ends. As DNA, the CDR3 is TGTGCCAGCAGCTTGGGCGGGTGGCGGGGTCCAATTAGAAACAATGAGCAGTTCTTC. This sequence encodes CASSLGGWRGPIRNNEQFF.

V gene TRBV24-1 combines with J gene TRBJ2-1; TRBD1 aligns across 8 bases. Unmatched junction bases numbered 3, after V lost 7 bases and J lost 5 bases. The germline gives CDR1 KGHDR, CDR2 SFDVKD. The CDR3 has 13 amino acids. The CDR3 region is CATRDRANNEQFF. The CDR3 DNA is TGTGCCACCAGGGACAGGGCAAACAATGAGCAGTTCTTC.

This chain uses TRBV7-3 with TRBJ2-5; TRBD2 is a possible D gene (5 bases). The V end lost 5 bases, the J end lost 3 bases, and 10 bases lay between the germline ends. CDR1 and CDR2 from the germline V gene are SGHTA and FQGTGA. This CDR3 is built from 13 residues. The CDR3 sequence: CASSRTEEETQYF. CDR3 nucleotides: TGTGCCAGCAGCCGAACGGAGGAAGAGACCCAGTACTTC.

There are a few counts of this clone. The rearrangement links TRBV11-2 to TRBJ2-7; 7 bases align to TRBD1. Germline V lookup: CDR1 SGHAT, CDR2 FQNNGV. The CDR3 runs 17 residues. V gave up 5 bases and J gave up 5 bases; unmatched junction bases: 18. The CDR3 region is CASSRRQGQGRWDEQYF. In nucleotides, the CDR3 is TGTGCCAGCAGCCGTAGACAGGGCCAAGGTCGTTGGGACGAGCAGTACTTC. Full variable domain (outside the CDR3, taken from reference TRBV11-2 and TRBJ2-7): EAGVAQSPRYKIIEKRQSVAFWCNPISGHATLYWYQQILGQGPKLLIQFQNNGVVDDSQLPKDRFSAERLKGVDSTLKIQPAKLEDSAVYLCASSRRQGQGRWDEQYFGPGTRLTVT.

The chain combines TRBV7-8 with TRBJ1-4; the D is unclear. Trimming cost V 1 base and J 3 bases, with 3 bases left between them. Germline V gene lookup returns CDR1 SGHVS and CDR2 FQNEAQ. The CDR3 is 13 residues long. The CDR3 loop is CASSLGPNEKLFF. For the CDR3, the DNA is TGTGCCAGCAGCTTAGGGCCTAATGAAAAACTGTTTTTT.

The chain links TRBV14 to TRBJ1-1, with 8 bases that match TRBD1. CDR1 is SGHDN, CDR2 FVKESK, per germline. V lost 1 base to trimming and J lost 7 bases; unmatched junction nucleotides: 8. The CDR3 is made up of 15 amino acids. DNA for the CDR3: TGTGCCAGCAGCCAAGCGACCAGGGGGCGTCATGAAGCTTTCTTT. It translates to CASSQATRGRHEAFF.

This clone was observed a few times. The J gene is TRBJ2-2, the V gene TRBV6-5, with TRBD2 matching over 7 bases. The ends lost 8 bases at V and 6 bases at J; junction bases unmatched: 6. Germline CDR1 is MNHEY and CDR2 is SVGAGI. The CDR3 is 13 residues long. The CDR3 nucleotides are TGTGCCAGCGAGTCTAGCGGAGCCGGGGAGCTGTTTTTT. It yields the protein CASESSGAGELFF.